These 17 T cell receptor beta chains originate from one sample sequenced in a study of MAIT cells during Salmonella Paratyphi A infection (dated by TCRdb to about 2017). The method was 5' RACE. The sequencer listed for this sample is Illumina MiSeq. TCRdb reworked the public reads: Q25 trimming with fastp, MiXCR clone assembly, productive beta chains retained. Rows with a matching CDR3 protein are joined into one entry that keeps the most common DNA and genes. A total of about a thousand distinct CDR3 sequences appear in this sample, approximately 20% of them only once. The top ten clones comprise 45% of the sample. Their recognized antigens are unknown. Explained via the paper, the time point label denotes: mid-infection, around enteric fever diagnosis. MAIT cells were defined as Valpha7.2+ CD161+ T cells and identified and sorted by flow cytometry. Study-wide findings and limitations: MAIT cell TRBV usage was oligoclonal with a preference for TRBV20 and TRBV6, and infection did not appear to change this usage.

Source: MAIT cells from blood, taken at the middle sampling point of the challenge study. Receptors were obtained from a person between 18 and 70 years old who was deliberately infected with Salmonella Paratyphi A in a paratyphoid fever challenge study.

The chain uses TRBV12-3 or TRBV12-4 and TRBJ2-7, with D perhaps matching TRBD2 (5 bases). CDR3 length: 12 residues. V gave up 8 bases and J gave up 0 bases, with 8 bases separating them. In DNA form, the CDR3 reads TGTGCCAGCCCTGGGAGCTCCTACGAGCAGTACTTC. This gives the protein CASPGSSYEQYF.

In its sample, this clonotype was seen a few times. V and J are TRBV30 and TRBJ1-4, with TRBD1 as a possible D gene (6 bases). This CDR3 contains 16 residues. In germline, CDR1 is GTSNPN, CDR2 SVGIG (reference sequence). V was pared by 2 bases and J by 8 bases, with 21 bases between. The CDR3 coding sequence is TGTGCCTGGAGTTACCACCGCGGAGGGGGTGAGGAAAAACTGTTTTTT. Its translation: CAWSYHRGGGEEKLFF. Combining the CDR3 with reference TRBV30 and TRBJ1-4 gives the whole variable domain SQTIHQWPATLVQPVGSPLSLECTVEGTSNPNLYWYRQAAGRGLQLLFYSVGIGQISSEVPQNLSASRPQDRQFILSSKKLLLSDSGFYLCAWSYHRGGGEEKLFFGSGTQLSVL.

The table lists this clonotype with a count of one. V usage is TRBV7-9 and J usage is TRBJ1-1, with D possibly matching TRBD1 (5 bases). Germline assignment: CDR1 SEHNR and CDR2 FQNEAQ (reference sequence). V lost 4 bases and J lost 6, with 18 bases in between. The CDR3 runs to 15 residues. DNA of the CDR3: TGTGCCAGCAGCTCGAACCCCGGGACGGGGGCTGAAGCTTTCTTT. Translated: CASSSNPGTGAEAFF.

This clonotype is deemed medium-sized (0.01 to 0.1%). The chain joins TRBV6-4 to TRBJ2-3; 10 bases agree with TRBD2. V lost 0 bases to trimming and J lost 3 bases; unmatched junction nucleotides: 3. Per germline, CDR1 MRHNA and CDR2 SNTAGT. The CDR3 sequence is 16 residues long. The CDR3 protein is CASSDSSGGATDTQYF. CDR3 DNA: TGTGCCAGCAGTGACTCGAGCGGGGGGGCGACAGATACGCAGTATTTT.

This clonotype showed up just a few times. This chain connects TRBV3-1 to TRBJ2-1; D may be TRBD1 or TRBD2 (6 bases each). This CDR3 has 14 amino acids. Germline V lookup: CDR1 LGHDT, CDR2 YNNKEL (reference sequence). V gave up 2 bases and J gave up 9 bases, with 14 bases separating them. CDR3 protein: CASSQPGEVSEQFF. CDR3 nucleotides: TGTGCCAGCAGCCAACCAGGGGAGGTTAGTGAGCAGTTCTTC.

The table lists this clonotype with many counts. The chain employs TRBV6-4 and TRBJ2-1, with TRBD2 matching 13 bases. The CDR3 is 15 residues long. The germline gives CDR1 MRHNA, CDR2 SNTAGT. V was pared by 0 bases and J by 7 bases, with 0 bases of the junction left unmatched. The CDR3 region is CASSDSLAGGNEQFF. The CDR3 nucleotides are TGTGCCAGCAGTGACTCACTAGCGGGGGGGAATGAGCAGTTCTTC.

The CDR3 DNA reads as TGCAGTGCTAGAACCCCGACAGGGGGGGACACCGGGGAGCTGTTTTTT. Encoded protein: CSARTPTGGDTGELFF. The chain recombines TRBV20-1 with TRBJ2-2, with TRBD1 identical over 9 bases. Per the germline V gene, CDR1 is DFQATT and CDR2 is SNEGSKA (reference sequence). The CDR3 has 16 amino acids. Trimming took 2 bases from V and 3 from J; bases not matched to a gene: 7.

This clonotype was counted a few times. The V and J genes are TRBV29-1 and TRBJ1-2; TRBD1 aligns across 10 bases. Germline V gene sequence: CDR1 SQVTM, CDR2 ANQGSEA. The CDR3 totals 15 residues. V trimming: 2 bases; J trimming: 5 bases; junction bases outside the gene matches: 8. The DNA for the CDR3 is TGCAGCGTTGAAAACGGGACAGGGGTGGAGTATGGCTACACCTTC. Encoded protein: CSVENGTGVEYGYTF.

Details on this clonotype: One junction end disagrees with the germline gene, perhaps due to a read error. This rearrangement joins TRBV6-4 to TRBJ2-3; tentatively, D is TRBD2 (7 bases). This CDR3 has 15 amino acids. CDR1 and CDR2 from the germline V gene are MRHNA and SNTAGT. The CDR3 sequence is CARRERGGEKEKKEW. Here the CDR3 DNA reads TGTGCCAGAAGGGAAAGAGGGGGGGAAAAAGAGAAGAAGGAGTGG.

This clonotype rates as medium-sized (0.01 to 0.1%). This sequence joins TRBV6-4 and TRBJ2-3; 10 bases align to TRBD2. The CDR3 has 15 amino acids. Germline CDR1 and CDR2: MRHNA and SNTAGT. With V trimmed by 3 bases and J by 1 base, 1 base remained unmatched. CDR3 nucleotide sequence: TGTGCCAGCAGTGAGGGGACTAGCGGCACAGATACGCAGTATTTT. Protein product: CASSEGTSGTDTQYF.

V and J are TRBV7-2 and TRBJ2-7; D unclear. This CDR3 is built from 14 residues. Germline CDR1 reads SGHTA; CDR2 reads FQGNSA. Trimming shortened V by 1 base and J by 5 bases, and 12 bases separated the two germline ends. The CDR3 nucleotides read TGTGCCAGCAGCTTAGGCAGGCTAGAAAACGAGCAGTACTTC. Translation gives CASSLGRLENEQYF.

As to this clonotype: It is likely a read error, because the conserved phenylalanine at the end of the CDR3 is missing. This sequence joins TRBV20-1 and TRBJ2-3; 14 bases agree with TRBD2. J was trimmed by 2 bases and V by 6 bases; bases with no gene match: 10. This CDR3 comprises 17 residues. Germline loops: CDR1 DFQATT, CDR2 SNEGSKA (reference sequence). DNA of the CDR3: TGCAGTGCGCCACCGGGACTAGCGGGAGTCTCCACAGATACGCAGTATGGG. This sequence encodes CSAPPGLAGVSTDTQYG.

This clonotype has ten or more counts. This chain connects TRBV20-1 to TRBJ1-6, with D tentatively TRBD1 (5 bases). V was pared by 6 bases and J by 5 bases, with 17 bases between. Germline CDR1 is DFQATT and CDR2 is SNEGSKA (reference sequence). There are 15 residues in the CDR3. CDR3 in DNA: TGCAGTGCGCATTTAAATAGGGGCGATAATTCACCCCTCCACTTT. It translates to CSAHLNRGDNSPLHF.

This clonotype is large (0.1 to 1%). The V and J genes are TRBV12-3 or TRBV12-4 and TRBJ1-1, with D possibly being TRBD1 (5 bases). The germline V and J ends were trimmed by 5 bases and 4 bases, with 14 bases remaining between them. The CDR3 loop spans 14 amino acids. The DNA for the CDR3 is TGTGCCAGCAGTCGCCCCAGGGCTGTCACTGAAGCTTTCTTT. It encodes CASSRPRAVTEAFF.

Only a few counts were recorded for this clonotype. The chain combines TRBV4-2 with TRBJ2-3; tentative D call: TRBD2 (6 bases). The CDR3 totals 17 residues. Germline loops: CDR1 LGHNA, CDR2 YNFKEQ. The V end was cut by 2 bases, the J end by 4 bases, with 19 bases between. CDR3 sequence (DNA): TGTGCCAGCAGCCAATCCTCTAGCGTCGGAGGGGCAGATACGCAGTATTTT. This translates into CASSQSSSVGGADTQYF.

In DNA form, the CDR3 reads TGTGCCACCAGCCCTCGGGACACTAGCACAGATACGCAGTATTTT. It encodes CATSPRDTSTDTQYF. The J gene is TRBJ2-3, the V gene TRBV15; tentative D call: TRBD1 (6 bases). V was trimmed by 5 bases and J by 0 bases, leaving 12 bases between them. Germline lookup yields CDR1 LNHNV and CDR2 YYDKDF (reference sequence). The CDR3 is 15 amino acids.

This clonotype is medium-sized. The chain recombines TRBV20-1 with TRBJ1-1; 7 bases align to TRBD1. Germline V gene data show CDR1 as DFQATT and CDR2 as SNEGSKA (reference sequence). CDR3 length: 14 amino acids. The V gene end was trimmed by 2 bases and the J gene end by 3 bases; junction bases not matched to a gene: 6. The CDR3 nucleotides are TGCAGTGCTAGATCCCCAGGGGGGGACACTGAAGCTTTCTTT. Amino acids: CSARSPGGDTEAFF.